The 7 T cell receptor beta chains below were found in one sample sequenced in a study of cytotoxic CD8 clonotypes in ibrutinib-treated CLL (dated by TCRdb to the early 2020s). Sample time point, as interpreted from the label and publication: less than 30 months on ibrutinib. Preparation of the library involved the immunoSEQ multiplex PCR assay. TCRdb took this table from immuneACCESS and kept in-frame rearrangements with V and J called. Such tables lack part of the clones; where checked against another copy, unresolved V genes explain under half of the gap, and the rest is unexplained. The sample contains some 120,000 clones, around 84% of them found a single time. The ten biggest clones cover around 3% of the sample. This specimen consisted of PBMCs, obtained after 24 months of ibrutinib treatment. These receptors were collected from a human donor with chronic lymphocytic leukemia.

The chain uses TRBV7-2 and TRBJ2-7, with TRBD2 identical over 7 bases. Germline CDR1 is SGHTA and CDR2 is FQGNSA. This CDR3 is built from 13 residues. Unmatched junction bases numbered 6, after V lost 5 bases and J lost 5 bases. CDR3 DNA sequence: TGTGCCAGCAGCCGATTAGCGGGTAACGAGCAGTACTTC. Its translation is CASSRLAGNEQYF.

The rearrangement joins TRBV18 to TRBJ1-3; tentative D call: TRBD1 (5 bases). With 3 bases removed from V and 0 bases from J, the gap between germline ends came to 12 bases. The germline V gene encodes CDR1 KGHSH and CDR2 LQKENI. CDR3 length equals 16 residues. CDR3 residues: CASSPMGRASGNTIYF. For the CDR3, the DNA is TGTGCCAGCTCACCCATGGGACGGGCCTCTGGAAACACCATATATTTT.

V usage is TRBV6-6 and J usage is TRBJ2-7; the D gene is possibly TRBD2 (6 bases). V lost 7 bases and J 3 bases, leaving 16 bases between the germline ends. CDR3 length equals 14 residues. The germline V gene has CDR1 MNHNY and CDR2 SVGAGI (reference sequence). This CDR3 is CASTRGAGGYEQYF. The CDR3 DNA sequence: TGTGCCAGCACTCGCGGGGCTGGAGGCTACGAGCAGTACTTC.

The CDR3 DNA is TGTGCCAGCAGCCCGGGACTAGCGGGAAAAGAGACCCAGTACTTC. Protein product: CASSPGLAGKETQYF. The chain has TRBV7-9 and TRBJ2-5; TRBD2 aligns across 13 bases. Germline-derived CDR1 and CDR2 are SEHNR and FQNEAQ (reference sequence). The CDR3 has 15 residues. V gave up 5 bases and J gave up 3 bases; unmatched junction bases: 3. Looking up the rest from reference TRBV7-9 and TRBJ2-5 gives the full variable domain: DTGVSQNPRHKITKRGQNVTFRCDPISEHNRLYWYRQTLGQGPEFLTYFQNEAQLEKSRLLSDRFSAERPKGSFSTLEIQRTEQGDSAMYLCASSPGLAGKETQYFGPGTRLLVL.

This chain joins TRBV13 and TRBJ2-4; 12 nucleotides match TRBD1. V was pared by 1 base and J by 8 bases, with 3 bases of the junction left unmatched. There are 15 residues in the CDR3. The germline V gene has CDR1 PRHDT and CDR2 FYEKMQ (reference sequence). The CDR3 DNA follows: TGTGCCAGCAGCTTAGCGGGACAGGGGGCGGACATTCAGTACTTC. Residues: CASSLAGQGADIQYF.

J is TRBJ2-2 and V is TRBV5-1, with a tentative D call TRBD2 (5 bases). The CDR3 consists of 15 residues. Trimming shortened V by 1 base and J by 5 bases, and 12 bases separated the two germline ends. The germline gives CDR1 SGHRS, CDR2 YFSETQ. The CDR3: CASSLTDSRTGELFF. In DNA, the CDR3 is TGCGCCAGCAGCTTGACGGACTCGAGGACCGGGGAGCTGTTTTTT. The whole variable domain, remainder taken from reference TRBV5-1 and TRBJ2-2, is KAGVTQTPRYLIKTRGQQVTLSCSPISGHRSVSWYQQTPGQGLQFLFEYFSETQRNKGNFPGRFSGRQFSNSRSEMNVSTLELGDSALYLCASSLTDSRTGELFFGEGSRLTVL.

The V call is TRBV25-1, the J call TRBJ2-2; weak D call: TRBD1 (7 bases). The V and J ends lost 5 bases and 6 bases respectively, with 22 bases between them. This CDR3 has 17 amino acids. CDR1 is MGHDK, CDR2 SYGVNS, per germline. The CDR3 here is CASSPGGLQGWAGELFF. The CDR3 coding sequence is TGTGCCAGCAGTCCAGGGGGACTGCAAGGATGGGCCGGGGAGCTGTTTTTT. The whole variable domain, remainder taken from reference TRBV25-1 and TRBJ2-2, is EADIYQTPRYLVIGTGKKITLECSQTMGHDKMYWYQQDPGMELHLIHYSYGVNSTEKGDLSSESTVSRIRTEHFPLTLESARPSHTSQYLCASSPGGLQGWAGELFFGEGSRLTVL.